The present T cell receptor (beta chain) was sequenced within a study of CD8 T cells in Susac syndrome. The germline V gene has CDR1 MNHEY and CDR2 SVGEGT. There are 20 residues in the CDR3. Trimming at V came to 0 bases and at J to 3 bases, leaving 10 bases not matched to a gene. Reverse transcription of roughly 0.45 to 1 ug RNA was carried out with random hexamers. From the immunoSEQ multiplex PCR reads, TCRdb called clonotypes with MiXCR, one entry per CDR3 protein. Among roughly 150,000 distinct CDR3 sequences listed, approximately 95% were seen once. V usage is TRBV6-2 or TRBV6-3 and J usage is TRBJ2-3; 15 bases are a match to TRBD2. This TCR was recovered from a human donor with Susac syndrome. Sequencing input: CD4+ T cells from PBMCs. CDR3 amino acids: CASSYSRTSGGAMATDTQYF. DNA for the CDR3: TGTGCCAGCAGTTACTCTCGGACTAGCGGGGGGGCGATGGCGACAGATACGCAGTATTTT.